This T cell receptor (beta chain) stems from a study of shared clonotypes between healthy human individuals (TCRdb year 2020). In terms of the full investigation: A few men and a couple of women, aged 18 to 49 years, made up the cohort. The study deeply sequenced blood TCR repertoires of about 5 healthy adults to estimate repertoire size and the extent of clonotype sharing between individuals. To increase sequencing depth and limit assay-specific biases, different laboratories used diverse techniques to prepare libraries and sequence TCR repertoires. Leukapheresis yielded between about 0.85 and 10 billion PBMCs per donor. For each donor, three plates each were used for CD4 naive and CD4 memory, two plates were used for CD8 naive, and one plate was used for CD8 memory.

For the CD8 naive samples, CD45RO-negative cells were positively selected for CCR7, yielding a CD45RA+CCR7+ population from which TemRA cells were excluded. The donors were healthy, HIV-negative adults who had no recently reported acute infections or vaccinations. Every donor was a Caucasian adult residing in Nashville, Tennessee, USA. Blood was obtained by leukapheresis, after which PBMCs were separated by Ficoll-Histopaque density gradient centrifugation and cryopreserved in liquid nitrogen vapor phase. Analytical flow cytometry was used to check the purity and quantity of every magnetically sorted T cell population. From each sorted fraction, genomic DNA was isolated and quantified by UV absorbance on a Nanodrop 2000c. Points the paper makes about the study in general: Only blood was sampled, and tissue TCR repertoires likely differ from those in blood. Pairwise subsampling indicated that sequencing depth was expected to affect the degree of clonotype sharing among donors. Even with the large sequencing depth, rarefaction of the sorted-subset datasets indicated that sequencing was incomplete. Roughly 5% of naive CD4, roughly 3.6% of naive CD8, roughly 2.4% of memory CD4, and 0.4% of memory CD8 clonotypes were shared across a handful of donors. Compared with non-shared clonotypes, clonotypes shared by all four sorted-subset donors had higher generation probabilities. Naive subsets generally had larger estimated clonotype richness than memory subsets. The genetic and exposure-history diversity represented was limited by the small number of donors.

Using the deep immunoSEQ assay, TCR CDR3 regions were amplified from genomic DNA by multiplex PCR. Genomic DNA extracted from each cell subset was distributed evenly over all wells of several immunoSEQ 96-well plates, and each plate served as one replicate. For sorted subsets, roughly 200 ng of genomic DNA, equivalent to some 30,000 T cell genomes, went into each replicate PCR. Purified libraries were measured with a Qubit 3.0 fluorometer, size-checked on a Bioanalyzer 2100, and measured again with the KAPA Library Quantification kit. A separate single-read 150-cycle Illumina NextSeq 550 flow cell was used to sequence each immunoSEQ 96-well plate. Per the source publication's procedure: Because only junctional sequences without quality scores were contained in the immunoSEQ output, filtering matching that applied to full-length reads could not be performed. To assign V/J genes and CDR3, sequences were annotated using PyIR, a Python wrapper for IgBLAST v1.9, with IMGT germline references. Reads were removed for weak V/J assignments (E-value above 1e-6), missing CDR3, stop codons, out-of-frame junctions, or ambiguous translated residues. V3J clonotypes were defined as sequences sharing the same inferred V gene, J gene, and CDR3 amino acid sequence. Percentage overlap between repertoires was computed as shared unique clonotypes divided by the size of the smaller repertoire. RTK rarefaction, the Chao1 estimator, and Recon v2.1 estimates of unobserved clonotypes were used to assess repertoire richness. Generation probabilities for all TCRbeta clonotypes obtained by the gDNA method from several donors were computed using OLGA. Entries here come from immuneACCESS through TCRdb and include only in-frame sequences with V and J called. Some clones fail to appear in such tables; in the studies checked, an unresolved V gene covers under half of the shortfall, and the cause of the remainder is unknown. The DNA gave D and trimming, while V, J and clone size come from that table. Counted in this sample were about 1,900,000 clones; roughly 95% of them appeared once. The ten largest clones take up 0.95% to 1.5% of the sample.

About this clone itself: Its target antigen remains unknown. Per-base quality was not reported, and no clone a single base away is much larger than it.

The V end loses 2 bases and the J end loses 2 bases, and a stretch of 4 bases separates them. CDR3 length: 13 amino acids, cysteine to phenylalanine. CDR3 DNA is the only sequence kept; it has 39 bases, read in frame from the first base. From the germline V gene, CDR1 is SNHLY and CDR2 is FYNNEI. This clonotype was obtained from a man between 18 and 29 years old in good health. This receptor chain uses TRBV2 and TRBJ2-1; no D gene is confidently identified. Sample: naive CD8+ T cells sorted from blood. Sample cell subset or site, as interpreted from the label and publication: CD45RA+CCR7+. Here is the DNA: TGTGCCAGCAGTGAATACCCCTACAATGAGCAGTTCTTC. Protein translation: CASSEYPYNEQFF. Outside the CDR3, residues come from the reference TRBV2 and TRBJ2-1 proteins, so the full variable domain is: EPEVTQTPSHQVTQMGQEVILRCVPISNHLYFYWYRQILGQKVEFLVSFYNNEISEKSEIFDDQFSVERPDGSNFTLKIRSTKLEDSAMYFCASSEYPYNEQFFGPGTRLTVL.